The rows below give T cell receptor beta chains drawn from one sample of a study of control samples from healthy donors and cancer patients. This table comes from immunoSEQ multiplex PCR, and its TCRdb copy is limited to in-frame clones, with some not included. Of approximately 90,000 clones in the sample, about 85% are singletons; the top ten hold roughly 19%. Sequences were obtained from blood. The source is a man younger than 40 in good health. The CDR3 runs from the conserved cysteine through the conserved F or W.

v_call	j_call	cdr3_aa
TRBV7-9	TRBJ1-2	CASSSHREYNYGYTF
TRBV6-5	TRBJ2-7	CASSYQTPGQGHEQYF
TRBV28	TRBJ2-1	CASSTAGTSNNEQFF
TRBV6-1	TRBJ1-5	CASSEVYQPQHF
TRBV19	TRBJ1-5	CASSIRDGISNQPQHF
TRBV30	TRBJ1-3	CAWSVGWTSSSGNTIYF
TRBV4-2	TRBJ2-5	CASSQLSGGVETQYF
TRBV29-1	TRBJ2-3	CSVESGDTQYF
TRBV5-5	TRBJ1-2	CASSLLGQVDYGYTF
TRBV11-3	TRBJ2-3	CASSESTGASTDTQYF
TRBV7-2	TRBJ1-6	CASSLVSPLHF
TRBV9	TRBJ2-7	CASSVEGGFYEQYF
TRBV5-6	TRBJ1-4	CASSLAQGRGEKLFF
TRBV4-2	TRBJ1-2	CASSPTTASNYGYTF
TRBV28	TRBJ1-1	CASSLGVKRNTEAFF
TRBV19	TRBJ1-1	CATHTRAEAFF
TRBV19	TRBJ1-5	CASSILTDSNQPQHF
TRBV7-3	TRBJ2-7	CASSLVNHPFVVRGYEQYF
TRBV11-2	TRBJ2-2	CASSSGLAGSSNTGELFF
TRBV19	TRBJ2-5	CASSIWATGGRETQYF
TRBV15	TRBJ1-1	CATSRGQGAVEAFF
TRBV27	TRBJ1-1	CASLPRGTDRAFF
TRBV6-4	TRBJ1-6	CASSDSGGMKCNSPLHF
TRBV7-9	TRBJ2-3	CASSLGDTADTQYF
TRBV6-6	TRBJ1-5	CASTTRDQPQHF
TRBV12-3/TRBV12-4	TRBJ2-2	CASSGVVTGELFF
TRBV18	TRBJ1-2	CASSSRTGGQYGYTF
TRBV5-1	TRBJ1-3	CASSGGGASGNTIYF
TRBV3-1/TRBV3-2	TRBJ2-3	CASSQLTSGTDTQYF
TRBV28	TRBJ1-3	CASSGGTDLFSGNTIYF
TRBV5-1	TRBJ1-3	CASSLEAGGGNTIYF
TRBV14	TRBJ1-4	CASSPRGGATNEKLFF
TRBV7-2	TRBJ1-1	CASSHYISTGQDQAFF
TRBV5-1	TRBJ1-2	CASSLGTGTYGYTF
TRBV6-6	TRBJ1-1	CASSYVDREAFF
TRBV5-1	TRBJ1-3	CASSAGTGSGNTIYF
TRBV11-2	TRBJ1-1	CASSLVGGGTEAFF
TRBV12-3/TRBV12-4	TRBJ2-2	CASSFRPGELFF
TRBV2	TRBJ2-3	CASKTPWTGEGTDTQYF
TRBV6-5	TRBJ2-2	CASKLAQNTGELFF